This TCR beta chain originates from a study of cytomegalovirus exposure and HLA in healthy donors. Study results and limitations: The study put some 150 TCR beta chains on its list as cytomegalovirus-associated. Sequencing depth roughly uniform across donors was assumed in presence/absence analyses.

The PCR contained 60 Vbeta and 13 Jbeta primers. The method was immunoSEQ multiplex PCR; TCRdb's version includes in-frame clones alone and lacks a portion of them. The sample includes 200,000 or so clones, around 86% of them seen just once. A note on this clone: What it binds is unknown.

This receptor was identified in a woman between 35 and 50 years old in good health and CMV-seronegative. Sequencing was done on a sample of PBMCs.

CDR3 DNA: TGTGCCAGTAGCCCCACGGGCGGGCTCTACGAGCAGTACTTC. Amino acid sequence: CASSPTGGLYEQYF. The chain joins TRBV19 to TRBJ2-7; D perhaps matches TRBD2 (5 bases). Trimming left V 6 bases short and J 3 bases short, with 15 bases between. The CDR3 sequence is 14 residues long. Per the germline V gene, CDR1 is LNHDA and CDR2 is SQIVND (reference sequence).